Presented here are 12 T cell receptor beta chains from one specimen sequenced in a study of monozygotic twins with inflammatory bowel disease. After re-calling the 5' RACE reads, TCRdb lists one entry per CDR3 protein, DNA absent. This listing includes about 210,000 distinct CDR3 sequences. Material for sequencing was blood. The receptors derive from a human donor with ulcerative colitis or Crohn's disease, or a healthy co-twin of an affected twin (not recorded which).

The V and J genes are TRBV5-5 and TRBJ1-1. CDR1 SGHKS and CDR2 YYEKEE come from the germline V gene (reference sequence). This CDR3 region has 14 residues. The CDR3 is CASSLVFWNTEAFF.

The rearrangement links TRBV5-6 to TRBJ1-5. The CDR3 length is 13 residues. Germline V CDR1 and CDR2: SGHDT, YYEEEE. CDR3 amino acids: CASSRPGSGPQHF.

The chain couples TRBV5-4 to TRBJ2-2. There are 13 residues in the CDR3. Looked up from germline, CDR1 is SGHNT and CDR2 is YYREEE (reference sequence). This CDR3 is CASSSAEGGELFF.

This chain connects TRBV7-9 to TRBJ1-4; TCRdb outputs TRBD1, but without DNA this stays unchecked. The length of the CDR3 is 17 residues. CDR1 is SEHNR and CDR2 is FQNEAQ in the germline V gene (reference sequence). CDR3 protein: CASSGGGIIVTNEKLFF. The complete variable domain, with remaining parts taken from reference TRBV7-9 and TRBJ1-4, reads DTGVSQNPRHKITKRGQNVTFRCDPISEHNRLYWYRQTLGQGPEFLTYFQNEAQLEKSRLLSDRFSAERPKGSFSTLEIQRTEQGDSAMYLCASSGGGIIVTNEKLFFGSGTQLSVL.

This chain uses TRBV6-2 or TRBV6-3 with TRBJ2-7; the TCRdb call, TRBD2, lacks DNA for checking. Germline V gene sequence: CDR1 MNHEY, CDR2 SVGEGT. CDR3 length equals 12 residues. The CDR3 sequence is CASREGSIEQYF.

This chain uses TRBV19 with TRBJ2-2; TCRdb proposes TRBD1, but this gene call is untestable without DNA. The CDR3 length is 17 residues. CDR1 and CDR2 (germline): LNHDA, SQIVND (reference sequence). The CDR3 is CASSLLGGKRYSGELFF.

The V call is TRBV19, the J call TRBJ1-2. The CDR3 extends over 14 amino acids. CDR1 and CDR2 (germline): LNHDA, SQIVND (reference sequence). CDR3 in amino acids: CASIRRQGPYGYTF.

J is TRBJ2-7 and V is TRBV7-2; with no DNA, the TCRdb D assignment of TRBD1 cannot be verified. This CDR3 is 15 amino acids long. Germline CDR1 and CDR2: SGHTA and FQGNSA. The CDR3 protein is CASSLAVDRVYEQYF.

The chain is built from TRBV9 and TRBJ2-1; TCRdb proposes TRBD1, but this gene call is untestable without DNA. The CDR3 runs 16 residues. From germline, CDR1 is SGDLS and CDR2 YYNGEE. This CDR3 reads CASSVATGASYNEQFF.

The chain uses TRBV5-1 and TRBJ1-3; TCRdb gives TRBD1 as the D gene, but with no DNA this cannot be confirmed. CDR3 length: 14 amino acids. In germline, CDR1 is SGHRS, CDR2 YFSETQ. The chain's CDR3 is CASSQGQGLHTIYF.

The chain has TRBV11-2 and TRBJ2-5; lacking DNA, the TRBD1 call made by TCRdb goes unchecked. The CDR3 contains 12 residues. Germline V lookup: CDR1 SGHAT, CDR2 FQNNGV. The CDR3 sequence: CASSPTGRTQYF.

This chain uses TRBV5-1 with TRBJ2-7; TCRdb's D call, TRBD1, is unchecked because there is no DNA. This CDR3 region has 14 residues. CDR1 and CDR2 (germline): SGHRS, YFSETQ. CDR3 amino acids: CASSFGQGAVEQYF. The variable domain in full, with the rest retrieved from reference TRBV5-1 and TRBJ2-7, is KAGVTQTPRYLIKTRGQQVTLSCSPISGHRSVSWYQQTPGQGLQFLFEYFSETQRNKGNFPGRFSGRQFSNSRSEMNVSTLELGDSALYLCASSFGQGAVEQYFGPGTRLTVT.